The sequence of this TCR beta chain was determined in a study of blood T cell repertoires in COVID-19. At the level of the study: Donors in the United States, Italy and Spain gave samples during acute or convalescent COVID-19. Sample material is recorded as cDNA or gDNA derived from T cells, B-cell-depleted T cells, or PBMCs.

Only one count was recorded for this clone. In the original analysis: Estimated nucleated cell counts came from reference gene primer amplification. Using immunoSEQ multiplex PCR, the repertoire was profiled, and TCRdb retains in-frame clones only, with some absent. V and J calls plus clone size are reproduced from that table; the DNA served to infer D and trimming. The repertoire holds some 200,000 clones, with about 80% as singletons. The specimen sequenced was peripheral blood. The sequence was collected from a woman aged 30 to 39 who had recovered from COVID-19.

The DNA for the CDR3 is TGTGCCAGCAGTGTGGATGGGCGGGACGGCACAGATACGCAGTATTTT. It codes for CASSVDGRDGTDTQYF. The chain has TRBV2 and TRBJ2-3; D is perhaps TRBD2 (6 bases). The V gene lost 4 bases and the J gene lost 1 base, with 15 bases spanning the gap. CDR3 length equals 16 residues. Germline V gene data show CDR1 as SNHLY and CDR2 as FYNNEI.